Shown below are 20 T cell receptor beta chains from a single sample sequenced in a study of T cell responses to AZD1222 COVID-19 vaccine (dated by TCRdb to the early 2020s). This sample's time point label indicates: baseline before first vaccination. Libraries were made using the immunoSEQ multiplex PCR assay. This is the immuneACCESS table as TCRdb keeps it, with only in-frame sequences that have V and J called. A part of the clones is gone; compared with another copy, unresolved V genes explain less than half, and the rest is unexplained. The table for this sample lists fewer than 110,000 clones; 70% to 90% of them were counted only once. The ten largest clones capture about 1.5% of the sample. The sample was peripheral blood, taken on day 0 of AZD1222 vaccination. These receptors were collected from an adult in good health.

The V call is TRBV5-1, the J call TRBJ2-5, with D unclear. This CDR3 is built from 15 residues. Germline V CDR1 and CDR2: SGHRS, YFSETQ. Trimming removed 5 bases at V and 1 base at J, with 15 bases between. This CDR3 reads CASSEVGSAQETQYF. Written as DNA, the CDR3 is TGCGCCAGCAGTGAGGTAGGCAGTGCCCAAGAGACCCAGTACTTC.

The chain combines TRBV28 with TRBJ2-7, with 10 bases aligning to TRBD1. In germline, CDR1 is MDHEN, CDR2 SYDVKM. This CDR3 has 15 amino acids. The ends lost 5 bases at V and 5 bases at J; junction bases unmatched: 9. DNA for the CDR3: TGTGCCAGCAGTGGTCCGGGACAGGGGCTCCACGAGCAGTACTTC. Amino acids: CASSGPGQGLHEQYF.

This clone was observed a few times. The CDR3 spells CASSLYLGQGVTEAFF. The CDR3 DNA sequence: TGTGCCAGCAGTTTATACCTGGGACAGGGGGTCACTGAAGCTTTCTTT. The chain has TRBV28 and TRBJ1-1, with 11 nucleotides matching TRBD1. The junction had 5 bases not matched to a gene; V was cut back by 1 base and J by 4 bases. Germline-derived CDR1 and CDR2 are MDHEN and SYDVKM. The CDR3 loop spans 16 amino acids. Using reference TRBV28 and TRBJ1-1 for the parts outside the CDR3, the full variable domain is DVKVTQSSRYLVKRTGEKVFLECVQDMDHENMFWYRQDPGLGLRLIYFSYDVKMKEKGDIPEGYSVSREKKERFSLILESASTNQTSMYLCASSLYLGQGVTEAFFGQGTRLTVV.

The chain joins TRBV27 to TRBJ2-7, with TRBD1 identical over 9 bases. CDR3 length equals 14 residues. V dropped 6 bases and J dropped 3; count of bases not matched to a gene: 6. From germline, CDR1 is MNHEY and CDR2 SMNVEV (reference sequence). The CDR3 coding sequence is TGTGCCAGCAGGCCCCTGGGACAGGGCTACGAGCAGTACTTC. It specifies CASRPLGQGYEQYF.

This clone was picked up a small number of times. The chain carries TRBV28 and TRBJ1-2, with a possible D match to TRBD1 (6 bases). The CDR3 is made up of 15 amino acids. Germline assignment: CDR1 MDHEN and CDR2 SYDVKM. V was trimmed by 6 bases and J by 1 base, leaving 15 bases between them. CDR3 DNA sequence: TGTGCCAGCAGCGGGGGCCGCTCCTTTAACTATGGCTACACCTTC. This encodes CASSGGRSFNYGYTF.

The chain couples TRBV7-9 to TRBJ2-7; 10 bases map to TRBD1. CDR3 length equals 16 residues. V lost 4 bases to trimming and J lost 0 bases; unmatched junction nucleotides: 6. Germline CDR1 SEHNR, CDR2 FQNEAQ (reference sequence). CDR3 nucleotide sequence: TGTGCCAGCAGCTCCTGGGGACAGGGGAGCTCCTACGAGCAGTACTTC. Translated: CASSSWGQGSSYEQYF.

V gene TRBV6-2 or TRBV6-3 combines with J gene TRBJ2-7; no clear D. The CDR3 has 14 residues. The V end lost 5 bases, the J end lost 0 bases, and 11 bases lay between the germline ends. In germline, CDR1 is MNHEY, CDR2 SVGEGT. The CDR3 nucleotides are TGTGCCAGCAGTCCGTCGTCCATCTCCTACGAGCAGTACTTC. It encodes CASSPSSISYEQYF.

V and J are TRBV6-4 and TRBJ2-2, with D maybe TRBD1 (6 bases). The CDR3 has 15 amino acids. The germline V gene encodes CDR1 MRHNA and CDR2 SNTAGT. With 6 bases removed from V and 2 bases from J, the gap between germline ends came to 13 bases. DNA of the CDR3: TGTGCCAGCAGATTAGGACAGCCAAACACCGGGGAGCTGTTTTTT. Its protein is CASRLGQPNTGELFF.

The chain recombines TRBV28 with TRBJ2-7, with D perhaps matching TRBD1 (7 bases). The V gene's germline CDR1 is MDHEN and CDR2 SYDVKM. The V and J ends lost 8 bases and 4 bases respectively, with 15 bases between them. The CDR3 length is 13 residues. The CDR3 reads CASEGQGGYEQYF. In nucleotides, the CDR3 is TGTGCCAGCGAGGGCCAGGGGGGTTACGAGCAGTACTTC.

This rearrangement joins TRBV14 to TRBJ2-2; 8 bases align to TRBD2. J gave up 7 bases and V 1 base, and 8 bases lay outside the gene matches. The germline gives CDR1 SGHDN, CDR2 FVKESK. CDR3 length equals 16 residues. The CDR3 DNA reads TGTGCCAGCAGCCAAGGAGGCGGGGGGCAGAACGGGGAGCTGTTTTTT. Residues: CASSQGGGGQNGELFF.

This chain uses TRBV7-2 with TRBJ2-3; 10 nucleotides match TRBD2. Losses at the gene ends were 6 bases for V and 2 bases for J; bases not matched to a gene: 2. Germline CDR1 SGHTA, CDR2 FQGNSA. The CDR3 has 14 residues. CDR3 protein: CASSSGRYTDTQYF. CDR3 bases: TGTGCCAGCAGTAGCGGGAGGTACACAGATACGCAGTATTTT.

The CDR3 DNA sequence: TGTGCCAGCAGCGGCCGGGCGGGAACCCGAGGAGAAAAACTGTTTTTT. Its translation: CASSGRAGTRGEKLFF. This sequence joins TRBV27 and TRBJ1-4; no definite D call. Germline V gene sequence: CDR1 MNHEY, CDR2 SMNVEV (reference sequence). Between the trimmed V and J ends, which lost 6 bases and 8 bases, there was a span of 22 bases. The CDR3 is 16 amino acids.

The genes are TRBV11-2 and TRBJ2-1; D is tentatively TRBD1 or TRBD2 (5 bases each). This CDR3 is 15 amino acids long. Germline loops: CDR1 SGHAT, CDR2 FQNNGV. The V and J ends lost 3 bases and 2 bases respectively, with 11 bases between them. In DNA, the CDR3 is TGTGCCAGCAGCTTCGAGGGGCTAGCCTACAATGAGCAGTTCTTC. Its translation is CASSFEGLAYNEQFF.

V gene TRBV6-2 or TRBV6-3 combines with J gene TRBJ2-7, with D uncertain. CDR3 length equals 14 residues. Trimming cost V 5 bases and J 6 bases, with 17 bases left between them. Germline values: CDR1 MNHEY, CDR2 SVGEGT. This CDR3 is CASSPSRFVGEQYF. The CDR3 DNA reads as TGTGCCAGCAGTCCCTCGCGTTTCGTTGGCGAGCAGTACTTC.

The rearrangement joins TRBV29-1 to TRBJ2-7; 11 bases are shared with TRBD2. The CDR3 is 17 residues long. Germline V gives CDR1 SQVTM, CDR2 ANQGSEA. V shed 3 bases, J shed 4 bases, and the junction held 14 bases outside the gene matches. In DNA, the CDR3 is TGCAGCGTTGATGTCAGGGGAAGGGCTAGCGGGAGGTACGAGCAGTACTTC. Amino acids: CSVDVRGRASGRYEQYF.

V gene TRBV14 combines with J gene TRBJ1-6; D might be TRBD1 (5 bases). V shed 4 bases and J shed 7 bases, with 11 bases lying between them. CDR1 SGHDN and CDR2 FVKESK come from the germline V gene. The length of the CDR3 is 14 residues. Here the CDR3 DNA reads TGTGCCAGCAGCCGACGGGGCGGGAATTCACCCCTCCACTTT. Its translation: CASSRRGGNSPLHF.

The table lists this clone with a few counts. V is TRBV9 and J is TRBJ2-7; the D gene is possibly TRBD2 (6 bases). V lost 4 bases and J 4 bases, leaving 21 bases between the germline ends. The CDR3 spans 16 residues. Per germline, CDR1 SGDLS and CDR2 YYNGEE. CDR3 amino acids: CASSTRTAGSLYEQYF. CDR3 bases: TGTGCCAGCAGCACCCGAACGGCGGGAAGCCTGTACGAGCAGTACTTC.

This clone is a singleton in its sample. V usage is TRBV4-2 and J usage is TRBJ2-3; TRBD1 is a possible D gene (5 bases). From germline, CDR1 is LGHNA and CDR2 YNFKEQ. The CDR3 runs 16 residues. With 4 bases removed from V and 1 base from J, the gap between germline ends came to 15 bases. The CDR3 region has the DNA TGTGCCAGCAGCCCCCAAGGTGGCAGGGGCACAGATACGCAGTATTTT. It is translated as CASSPQGGRGTDTQYF.

CDR3 nucleotide sequence: TGTGCCACCAAAGCGACTGCCTACAATGAGCAGTTCTTC. This sequence encodes CATKATAYNEQFF. This chain joins TRBV24-1 and TRBJ2-1; D uncertain. The CDR3 is 13 amino acids. The V end was cut by 8 bases, the J end by 2 bases, with 9 bases between. Looked up from germline, CDR1 is KGHDR and CDR2 is SFDVKD.

The chain carries TRBV6-2 or TRBV6-3 and TRBJ2-7, with 11 bases identical to TRBD2. The CDR3 loop spans 15 amino acids. V shed 5 bases, J shed 3 bases, and the junction held 6 bases outside the gene matches. CDR1 and CDR2 from the germline V gene are MNHEY and SVGEGT. CDR3 loop: CASSKSGTSGYEQYF. The CDR3 region has the DNA TGTGCCAGCAGTAAATCCGGGACTAGCGGCTACGAGCAGTACTTC.